This T cell receptor beta chain was sequenced during a study of T-cell reconstitution after alpha-beta-depleted transplantation in children. For TCRbeta, the library was prepared with unique molecular identifiers. Via MiXCR, TCRdb re-called the PCR reads, giving one row per CDR3 protein. Seen here are some 110,000 distinct CDR3 sequences, 10% observed once, and the top ten hold less than 35%. The CDR3 loop spans 15 amino acids. The V and J ends lost 8 bases and 1 base respectively, with 17 bases between them. Germline V gene lookup returns CDR1 MNHNS and CDR2 SASEGT. The source of this sequence is a boy between 2 and 15 years old with acute lymphoblastic leukemia, due to receive a stem cell transplant. The specimen comprised PBMCs, sampled before TCRalphabeta/CD19-depleted stem cell transplant. The chain has TRBV6-1 and TRBJ2-5; possible D gene TRBD1, 5 bases. Written as DNA, the CDR3 is TGTGCCAGCCAGACTCTTCAGGGTGGCCAAGAGACCCAGTACTTC. Protein product: CASQTLQGGQETQYF.